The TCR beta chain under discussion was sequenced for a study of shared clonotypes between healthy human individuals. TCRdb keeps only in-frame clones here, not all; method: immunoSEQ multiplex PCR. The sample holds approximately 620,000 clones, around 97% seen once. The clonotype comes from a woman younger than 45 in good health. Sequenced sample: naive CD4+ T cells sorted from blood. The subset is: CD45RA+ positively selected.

The CDR3 DNA reads TGTGCCAGGGGATCCGGGGGGACGGACACCATATATTTT. The encoded protein is CARGSGGTDTIYF. The V gene is TRBV21-1, the J gene TRBJ1-3. TRBV21-1 is noted as a pseudogene. The CDR3 runs to 13 residues.